What follows is one T cell receptor beta chain and its context. In the study's own analysis: From reference gene primer amplification, estimates of nucleated cell counts were derived. TCRdb's table, derived via immunoSEQ multiplex PCR, lists solely in-frame clones and lacks some. That table supplies the V and J calls and clone size; D and trimming were determined from the DNA. The data show tens of thousands of clones, over 75% seen once. The sample is drawn from a study of blood T cell repertoires in COVID-19. Study details: COVID-19 samples from acute and convalescent phases originated in the United States, Italy and Spain. T cells, B-cell-depleted T cells, or PBMCs provided the cDNA or gDNA that served as material.

CDR3 length equals 16 residues. Germline V gene data show CDR1 as ENHRY and CDR2 as SYGVKD. Deletions cut 0 bases from V and 6 bases from J, with 14 bases between. Specimen: peripheral blood. The source of this sequence is a man aged 40-49 years with acute or convalescent COVID-19. V usage is TRBV10-3 and J usage is TRBJ1-4, with D uncertain. DNA of the CDR3: TGTGCCATCAGTGAGTCCAGTCCAAGAACCTATGAAAAACTGTTTTTT. It specifies CAISESSPRTYEKLFF.